This is a list of T cell receptor beta chains from one sample in a study of CD8 T cells in Susac syndrome. TCRdb redid the calling of the immunoSEQ multiplex PCR reads with MiXCR, one entry per CDR3 protein. The repertoire holds around 170,000 distinct CDR3 sequences, with 90% to 96% as singletons. The material sequenced was CD4+ T cells from PBMCs. All receptors come from a human donor with Susac syndrome. The CDR3 runs from the conserved cysteine through the conserved F or W. Each record gives: D gene, CDR3 length, J gene, V gene, CDR3 protein, CDR3 DNA. A D gene is named only where the DNA matches it firmly.

D gene: -
CDR3 length: 15
J gene: TRBJ2-7
V gene: TRBV19
CDR3 protein: CASSRPGPRDYEQYF
CDR3 DNA: TGTGCCAGTAGCCGACCGGGACCCCGAGACTACGAGCAGTACTTC

D gene: TRBD2
CDR3 length: 16
J gene: TRBJ2-1
V gene: TRBV20-1
CDR3 protein: CSARGSGRSTYNEQFF
CDR3 DNA: TGCAGTGCTAGGGGTAGCGGGAGATCTACCTACAATGAGCAGTTCTTC

D gene: TRBD1
CDR3 length: 13
J gene: TRBJ2-3
V gene: TRBV5-6
CDR3 protein: CASSQTGPGTQYF
CDR3 DNA: TGTGCCAGCAGCCAGACAGGGCCCGGTACGCAGTATTTT

D gene: -
CDR3 length: 16
J gene: TRBJ2-4
V gene: TRBV18
CDR3 protein: CASSPSASPPKNIQYF
CDR3 DNA: TGTGCCAGCTCACCAAGTGCTAGTCCACCCAAAAACATTCAGTACTTC

D gene: -
CDR3 length: 15
J gene: TRBJ1-5
V gene: TRBV28
CDR3 protein: CASTEAGTNNQPQHF
CDR3 DNA: TGTGCCAGCACCGAAGCAGGGACGAACAATCAGCCCCAGCATTTT

D gene: -
CDR3 length: 14
J gene: TRBJ2-5
V gene: TRBV7-2
CDR3 protein: CASSPEARRETQYF
CDR3 DNA: TGTGCCAGCAGCCCAGAAGCGAGACGGGAGACCCAGTACTTC

D gene: TRBD1
CDR3 length: 13
J gene: TRBJ1-1
V gene: TRBV5-4
CDR3 protein: CASSYPTGTEAFF
CDR3 DNA: TGTGCCAGCAGCTACCCGACAGGGACTGAAGCTTTCTTT

D gene: -
CDR3 length: 14
J gene: TRBJ2-4
V gene: TRBV30
CDR3 protein: CAWRSTPSVGIQYF
CDR3 DNA: TGTGCCTGGAGAAGTACCCCTTCGGTAGGCATTCAGTACTTC

D gene: -
CDR3 length: 13
J gene: TRBJ2-5
V gene: TRBV14
CDR3 protein: CASSGGIVQTQYF
CDR3 DNA: TGTGCCAGCAGCGGAGGCATCGTCCAGACCCAGTACTTC

D gene: -
CDR3 length: 15
J gene: TRBJ2-3
V gene: TRBV4-1
CDR3 protein: CASSQGPILSVTQYF
CDR3 DNA: TGCGCCAGCAGCCAAGGGCCCATACTTTCAGTTACGCAGTATTTT

D gene: -
CDR3 length: 16
J gene: TRBJ1-1
V gene: TRBV29-1
CDR3 protein: CSVEGVAAGRYTEAFF
CDR3 DNA: TGCAGCGTTGAAGGGGTCGCAGCAGGGCGGTACACTGAAGCTTTCTTT

D gene: -
CDR3 length: 14
J gene: TRBJ2-5
V gene: TRBV2
CDR3 protein: CASNLDYQDGTQYF
CDR3 DNA: TGTGCCAGCAATTTGGACTATCAAGATGGGACCCAGTACTTC

D gene: -
CDR3 length: 12
J gene: TRBJ1-1
V gene: TRBV12-5
CDR3 protein: CASGPGSAEAFF
CDR3 DNA: TGTGCTAGTGGCCCCGGGAGCGCTGAAGCTTTCTTT

D gene: TRBD2
CDR3 length: 12
J gene: TRBJ2-1
V gene: TRBV13
CDR3 protein: CASSQLAREQFF
CDR3 DNA: TGTGCCAGCAGCCAACTAGCGCGCGAGCAGTTCTTC

D gene: -
CDR3 length: 14
J gene: TRBJ2-7
V gene: TRBV4-2
CDR3 protein: CASRPTGIEEVQYF
CDR3 DNA: TGTGCCAGCAGACCAACAGGGATCGAGGAGGTTCAGTACTTC

D gene: -
CDR3 length: 17
J gene: TRBJ1-1
V gene: TRBV15
CDR3 protein: CATSREIFSTQNTEAFF
CDR3 DNA: TGTGCCACCAGCAGAGAAATTTTTTCGACCCAAAACACTGAAGCTTTCTTT

D gene: -
CDR3 length: 15
J gene: TRBJ2-3
V gene: TRBV7-9
CDR3 protein: CASSLSSRSTDTQYF
CDR3 DNA: TGTGCCAGCAGCTTATCGTCCCGGAGCACAGATACGCAGTATTTT